Below are 29 T cell receptor beta chains sequenced from a single sample in a study of lymphopenia after photon versus proton radiotherapy (dated by TCRdb to between 2018 and 2021). Library construction relied on the immunoSEQ multiplex PCR assay. TCRdb stores this immuneACCESS table with in-frame sequences only. Part of the clones is absent; in the studies checked, under half of the shortfall reflects unresolved V genes, and no reason is known for the rest. Present in this sample are about 68,000 clones, approximately 91% of which were seen just once. 2.9% of the sample goes to the ten largest clones. The input for sequencing was peripheral blood, taken from a patient treated with photon-based radiotherapy. These receptors came from a woman between 65 and 79 years old with pancreatic cancer.

The gene calls are TRBV28 and TRBJ1-2, with 9 bases lining up with TRBD1. CDR1 is MDHEN, CDR2 SYDVKM, per germline. V gave up 3 bases and J gave up 2 bases; unmatched junction bases: 7. The CDR3 contains 16 residues. Written as DNA, the CDR3 is TGTGCCAGCAGTTTCGGATACGGGACAGGGAACTATGGCTACACCTTC. As protein: CASSFGYGTGNYGYTF.

The chain combines TRBV7-9 with TRBJ1-5, with 9 bases matching TRBD1. CDR1 and CDR2 (germline): SEHNR, FQNEAQ (reference sequence). V was pared by 1 base and J by 4 bases, with 2 bases of the junction left unmatched. This CDR3 has 15 residues. This CDR3 reads CASSLGGTGNQPQHF. The CDR3 nucleotides read TGTGCCAGCAGCTTAGGGGGGACAGGGAATCAGCCCCAGCATTTT.

The rearrangement links TRBV4-2 to TRBJ2-7; the D gene is possibly TRBD2 (6 bases). CDR3 length: 14 amino acids. Trimming pared 3 bases from V and 5 bases from J, leaving 14 bases between. The germline CDR1 and CDR2 sequences are LGHNA and YNFKEQ. For the CDR3, the DNA is TGTGCCAGCAGCCAGGTGGGAGGTAGGAACGAGCAGTACTTC. Amino acids: CASSQVGGRNEQYF.

V usage is TRBV5-1 and J usage is TRBJ2-2; the match to TRBD2 covers 10 bases. The CDR3 has 16 residues. J lost 7 bases, V lost 0 bases, and 6 bases had no gene match. Germline V gives CDR1 SGHRS, CDR2 YFSETQ. In DNA, the CDR3 is TGCGCCAGCAGCTTGGGGGGGACTAGCGATCTCGGGGAGCTGTTTTTT. Amino acid sequence: CASSLGGTSDLGELFF.

CDR3 sequence (DNA): TGTGCCAGCTCACCAAGGCAAGATACGCAGTATTTT. Protein: CASSPRQDTQYF. J is TRBJ2-3 and V is TRBV18; D gene ambiguous. Trimming left V 2 bases short and J 5 bases short, with 5 bases between. This CDR3 is built from 12 residues. Germline CDR1 and CDR2: KGHSH and LQKENI.

The chain couples TRBV5-6 to TRBJ2-1; D gene uncertain. This CDR3 comprises 11 residues. V was pared by 2 bases and J by 7 bases, with 4 bases between. CDR1 SGHDT and CDR2 YYEEEE come from the germline V gene. The CDR3 region is CASSFGNEQFF. CDR3 sequence (DNA): TGTGCCAGCAGCTTTGGGAATGAGCAGTTCTTC.

J is TRBJ1-5 and V is TRBV28; no definite D call. The CDR3 sequence is 14 residues long. From germline, CDR1 is MDHEN and CDR2 SYDVKM. Trimming took 6 bases from V and 1 from J, leaving 10 bases between them. CDR3 sequence: CASRGGGSNQPQHF. CDR3 coding DNA: TGTGCCAGCAGGGGAGGCGGGAGCAATCAGCCCCAGCATTTT. Full variable domain (missing parts from reference TRBV28 and TRBJ1-5): DVKVTQSSRYLVKRTGEKVFLECVQDMDHENMFWYRQDPGLGLRLIYFSYDVKMKEKGDIPEGYSVSREKKERFSLILESASTNQTSMYLCASRGGGSNQPQHFGDGTRLSIL.

The V and J genes are TRBV28 and TRBJ2-5; 8 bases are a match to TRBD1. The CDR3 loop spans 14 amino acids. Germline-derived CDR1 and CDR2 are MDHEN and SYDVKM. The trim removed 4 bases at V and 5 bases at J, leaving 6 bases unmatched. CDR3 in DNA: TGTGCCAGCAGTTCGACAGGGGTGGGGGAGACCCAGTACTTC. The encoded protein is CASSSTGVGETQYF.

There are a few counts of this clone. This chain connects TRBV4-2 to TRBJ2-2; D gene uncertain. The germline gives CDR1 LGHNA, CDR2 YNFKEQ. V was cut by 0 bases and J by 0 bases, with 11 bases left in between. CDR3 length: 17 amino acids. Here the CDR3 reads CASSQDSSGPNTGELFF. DNA of the CDR3: TGTGCCAGCAGCCAAGATAGTTCGGGTCCGAACACCGGGGAGCTGTTTTTT.

This chain connects TRBV6-1 to TRBJ2-7, with 7 bases aligning to TRBD2. Germline CDR1 MNHNS, CDR2 SASEGT. The CDR3 is 15 residues long. The J segment lost 9 bases and the V segment lost 1 base, leaving 12 bases of the junction unmatched. CDR3: CASSEGGGEVRRQYF. Here the CDR3 DNA reads TGTGCCAGCAGTGAAGGGGGGGGAGAAGTCCGAAGGCAGTACTTC.

The rearrangement links TRBV6-5 to TRBJ2-1, with D unresolved. Germline CDR1 and CDR2: MNHEY and SVGAGI. V was cut by 4 bases and J by 2 bases, with 15 bases left in between. The CDR3 runs 16 residues. This CDR3 is CASSSQVGFAYNEQFF. The CDR3 bases are TGTGCCAGCAGTTCCCAAGTGGGTTTCGCCTACAATGAGCAGTTCTTC.

The gene calls are TRBV7-9 and TRBJ2-7; D possibly uses TRBD1 or TRBD2 (5 bases each). The CDR3 consists of 14 residues. V lost 4 bases and J 4 bases, leaving 14 bases between the germline ends. Germline assignment: CDR1 SEHNR and CDR2 FQNEAQ (reference sequence). CDR3 nucleotide sequence: TGTGCCAGCAGCTCCGTTGGGGGATCGTACGAGCAGTACTTC. Its translation is CASSSVGGSYEQYF.

The chain is built from TRBV29-1 and TRBJ2-5; the match to TRBD2 covers 10 bases. The J call is in doubt because the DNA end fits TRBJ2-7 better. The CDR3 totals 13 residues. Germline lookup yields CDR1 SQVTM and CDR2 ANQGSEA. CDR3 sequence: CSVPGTSVYEQYF. CDR3 bases: TGCAGCGTCCCCGGGACTAGCGTATACGAGCAGTACTTC.

This chain uses TRBV14 with TRBJ2-7, with D unclear. The CDR3 is made up of 15 amino acids. V was pared by 4 bases and J by 3 bases, with 16 bases between. Looked up from germline, CDR1 is SGHDN and CDR2 is FVKESK. This CDR3 is CASSRNYQTVYEQYF. The CDR3 region has the DNA TGTGCCAGCAGCCGCAACTACCAGACTGTCTACGAGCAGTACTTC. Based on the CDR3 plus reference TRBV14 and TRBJ2-7, the full variable domain is EAGVTQFPSHSVIEKGQTVTLRCDPISGHDNLYWYRRVMGKEIKFLLHFVKESKQDESGMPNNRFLAERTGGTYSTLKVQPAELEDSGVYFCASSRNYQTVYEQYFGPGTRLTVT.

This chain joins TRBV7-2 and TRBJ1-5; tentatively, D is TRBD1 (5 bases). The CDR3 consists of 14 residues. Germline loops: CDR1 SGHTA, CDR2 FQGNSA. Trimming removed 3 bases from V and 4 bases from J, with 10 bases in between. The CDR3 spells CASSFDRGNQPQHF. The CDR3 coding sequence is TGTGCCAGCAGCTTCGACAGAGGGAATCAGCCCCAGCATTTT.

J is TRBJ2-3 and V is TRBV19, with 8 positions matching TRBD2. CDR3 length equals 14 residues. V dropped 7 bases and J dropped 3; count of bases not matched to a gene: 6. CDR1 and CDR2 (germline): LNHDA, SQIVND (reference sequence). The DNA of the CDR3 is TGTGCCAGTAAGAGCGGGAGCCCTACAGATACGCAGTATTTT. Translated, it gives CASKSGSPTDTQYF.

In its sample, this clone was seen once. The V gene is TRBV19, the J gene TRBJ2-7, with 7 nucleotides matching TRBD2. V shed 1 base, J shed 3 bases, and the junction held 6 bases outside the gene matches. This CDR3 is built from 15 residues. Germline V lookup: CDR1 LNHDA, CDR2 SQIVND (reference sequence). The DNA of the CDR3 is TGTGCCAGTAGTATAGGCGGGAGTCAGGGCTACGAGCAGTACTTC. Residues: CASSIGGSQGYEQYF. The complete variable domain, with remaining parts taken from reference TRBV19 and TRBJ2-7, reads DGGITQSPKYLFRKEGQNVTLSCEQNLNHDAMYWYRQDPGQGLRLIYYSQIVNDFQKGDIAEGYSVSREKKESFPLTVTSAQKNPTAFYLCASSIGGSQGYEQYFGPGTRLTVT.

V and J are TRBV9 and TRBJ2-5; D not resolved. CDR3 length: 13 residues. The V and J ends lost 0 bases and 5 bases respectively, with 8 bases between them. From germline, CDR1 is SGDLS and CDR2 YYNGEE. CDR3 loop: CASSVAALETQYF. The CDR3 bases are TGTGCCAGCAGCGTAGCCGCCCTGGAGACCCAGTACTTC.

The chain combines TRBV9 with TRBJ2-2; 9 bases are a match to TRBD2. The CDR3 has 16 amino acids. The junction had 8 bases not matched to a gene; V was cut back by 4 bases and J by 4 bases. CDR1 is SGDLS and CDR2 is YYNGEE in the germline V gene. CDR3: CASSPGAGGLTGELFF. The CDR3 coding sequence is TGTGCCAGCAGCCCAGGAGCGGGAGGTCTCACCGGGGAGCTGTTTTTT.

This clone was seen once. The chain uses TRBV11-2 and TRBJ2-1; D is perhaps TRBD2 (5 bases). This CDR3 contains 17 residues. The V end lost 0 bases, the J end lost 3 bases, and 15 bases lay between the germline ends. Germline values: CDR1 SGHAT, CDR2 FQNNGV. The CDR3 region has the DNA TGTGCCAGCAGCTTAGAATCGACGTTTCGGGGCTACAATGAGCAGTTCTTC. Residues: CASSLESTFRGYNEQFF. Complete variable domain (other parts from reference TRBV11-2 and TRBJ2-1): EAGVAQSPRYKIIEKRQSVAFWCNPISGHATLYWYQQILGQGPKLLIQFQNNGVVDDSQLPKDRFSAERLKGVDSTLKIQPAKLEDSAVYLCASSLESTFRGYNEQFFGPGTRLTVL.

The chain carries TRBV11-2 and TRBJ2-3; weak D call: TRBD2 (6 bases). The germline V gene encodes CDR1 SGHAT and CDR2 FQNNGV. Trimming removed 1 base from V and 1 base from J, with 6 bases in between. The CDR3 totals 14 residues. The CDR3, as DNA: TGTGCCAGCAGCTTAGGCGGGGGCACAGATACGCAGTATTTT. It specifies CASSLGGGTDTQYF.

The rearrangement links TRBV4-1 to TRBJ1-5; no reliable D call. CDR3 size: 16 residues. V was clipped by 0 bases and J by 0 bases, with 9 bases between them. Germline CDR1 is MGHRA and CDR2 is YSYEKL. The CDR3 region is CASSQDYGYSNQPQHF. Here the CDR3 DNA reads TGCGCCAGCAGCCAAGATTACGGGTATAGCAATCAGCCCCAGCATTTT.

This chain joins TRBV27 and TRBJ2-7; 8 bases agree with TRBD1. The CDR3 has 15 residues. Germline CDR1 MNHEY, CDR2 SMNVEV (reference sequence). J gave up 3 bases and V 3 bases, and 7 bases lay outside the gene matches. The CDR3 sequence is CASSFGTGPSYEQYF. CDR3 DNA: TGTGCCAGCAGTTTCGGGACAGGCCCGAGCTACGAGCAGTACTTC.

This chain connects TRBV12-5 to TRBJ2-7; 9 bases are a match to TRBD1. The CDR3 is made up of 14 amino acids. Per germline, CDR1 LGHNT and CDR2 FRNRAP. The trim removed 4 bases at V and 7 bases at J, leaving 8 bases unmatched. This chain's CDR3 is CASGSPQGAREQYF. In DNA form, the CDR3 reads TGTGCTAGTGGTTCCCCACAGGGGGCACGGGAGCAGTACTTC.

This clone was recorded only once. The V call is TRBV5-1, the J call TRBJ1-6, with 7 bases aligning to TRBD1. Germline-derived CDR1 and CDR2 are SGHRS and YFSETQ. This CDR3 spans 14 amino acids. Losses at the gene ends were 0 bases for V and 10 bases for J; bases not matched to a gene: 4. CDR3 residues: CASSLGDSFSPLHF. CDR3 sequence (DNA): TGCGCCAGCAGCTTGGGGGACAGCTTCTCACCCCTCCACTTT.

The chain has TRBV7-9 and TRBJ2-7; D is possibly TRBD1 (5 bases). The CDR3 is 14 amino acids. With 6 bases removed from V and 0 bases from J, the gap between germline ends came to 12 bases. Germline loops: CDR1 SEHNR, CDR2 FQNEAQ (reference sequence). The CDR3 sequence is CASSQTGGSYEQYF. The CDR3 nucleotides are TGTGCCAGCAGTCAAACAGGTGGCTCCTACGAGCAGTACTTC.

The chain has TRBV29-1 and TRBJ2-4; TRBD1 aligns across 8 bases. The CDR3 is 13 residues long. V gave up 7 bases and J gave up 5 bases; unmatched junction bases: 7. Germline values: CDR1 SQVTM, CDR2 ANQGSEA. Here the CDR3 reads CSGATGVQNIQYF. The CDR3 nucleotides read TGCAGCGGTGCGACAGGGGTCCAAAACATTCAGTACTTC.

V is TRBV5-1 and J is TRBJ2-2; D ambiguous. The V gene's germline CDR1 is SGHRS and CDR2 YFSETQ. V lost 0 bases and J 5 bases, leaving 14 bases between the germline ends. The CDR3 consists of 16 residues. CDR3 DNA sequence: TGCGCCAGCAGCTTGGATGTCCAAAGCCGGACCGGGGAGCTGTTTTTT. It encodes CASSLDVQSRTGELFF.

The rearrangement links TRBV7-3 to TRBJ2-7, with 7 bases aligning to TRBD1. J was trimmed by 0 bases and V by 6 bases; bases with no gene match: 11. Germline CDR1 and CDR2: SGHTA and FQGTGA. The length of the CDR3 is 16 residues. CDR3 bases: TGTGCCAGCAGAAAAAAAAGGACAGGAAACTCCTACGAGCAGTACTTC. Translation gives CASRKKRTGNSYEQYF.